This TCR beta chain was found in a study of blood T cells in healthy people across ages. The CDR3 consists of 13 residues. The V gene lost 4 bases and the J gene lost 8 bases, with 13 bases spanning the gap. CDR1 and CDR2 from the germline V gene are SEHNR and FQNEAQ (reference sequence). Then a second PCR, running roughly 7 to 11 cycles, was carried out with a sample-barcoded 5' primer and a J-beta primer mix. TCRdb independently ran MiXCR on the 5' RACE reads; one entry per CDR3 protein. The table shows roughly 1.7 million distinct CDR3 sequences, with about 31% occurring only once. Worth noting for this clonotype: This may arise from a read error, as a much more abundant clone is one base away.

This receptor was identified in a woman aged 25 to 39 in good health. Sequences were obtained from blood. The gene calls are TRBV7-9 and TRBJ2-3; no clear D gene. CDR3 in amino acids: CASSSPMSGTQYF. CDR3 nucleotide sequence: TGTGCCAGCAGCTCCCCAATGTCGGGTACGCAGTATTTT.